This TCR beta chain came from a study of blood T cell repertoires in COVID-19. In the original analysis: Reference gene primer amplification in the assay estimated nucleated cell counts. Using immunoSEQ multiplex PCR, the repertoire was profiled, and TCRdb retains in-frame clones only, with some absent. The DNA was the basis for D and trimming; V, J and clone size are from that table. The sample has about 300,000 clones, about 89% seen once. Trimming pared 2 bases from V and 6 bases from J, leaving 8 bases between. CDR3 size: 13 residues. CDR1 LNHDA and CDR2 SQIVND come from the germline V gene (reference sequence). This clone appeared once.

The receptor's source is a man between 18 and 35 years old who had recovered from COVID-19. The rearrangement uses TRBV19 and TRBJ1-5, with D uncertain. Material: peripheral blood. CDR3 region: CASSIRYGQPQHF. CDR3 bases: TGTGCCAGTAGTATACGGTACGGTCAGCCCCAGCATTTT.